This T cell receptor (beta chain) was observed in a study of CD8+CD57+ T cells in acquired aplastic anemia. This clonotype turned up a few times. Its cognate antigen is unknown. Profiling of TCR beta VDJ combinations and CDR3 sequences used genomic DNA as template. TCRdb analysed the reads with MiXCR anew, one entry per CDR3 protein. This sample has around 430,000 distinct CDR3 sequences, with 25% to 40% found just once. Selection for sequencing was limited to patients who had shown CD8+CD57+ cell expansion by flow cytometry. Overall study results and limits: It was found that some 30 CD8+ CDR3 sequences were shared between patients and controls.

V was cut by 5 bases and J by 6 bases, with 14 bases left in between. Germline CDR1 and CDR2: SGHDT and YYEEEE. This CDR3 has 13 amino acids. The sample was sorted CD4+, CD8+, or CD8+CD57+ T cells (not recorded which) from PBMCs. This receptor was taken from a human donor with aplastic anemia. This rearrangement joins TRBV5-6 to TRBJ1-2; D is possibly TRBD1 (5 bases). CDR3 amino acids: CASSWAGINGYTF. CDR3 in DNA: TGTGCCAGCAGTTGGGCAGGGATTAATGGCTACACCTTC.